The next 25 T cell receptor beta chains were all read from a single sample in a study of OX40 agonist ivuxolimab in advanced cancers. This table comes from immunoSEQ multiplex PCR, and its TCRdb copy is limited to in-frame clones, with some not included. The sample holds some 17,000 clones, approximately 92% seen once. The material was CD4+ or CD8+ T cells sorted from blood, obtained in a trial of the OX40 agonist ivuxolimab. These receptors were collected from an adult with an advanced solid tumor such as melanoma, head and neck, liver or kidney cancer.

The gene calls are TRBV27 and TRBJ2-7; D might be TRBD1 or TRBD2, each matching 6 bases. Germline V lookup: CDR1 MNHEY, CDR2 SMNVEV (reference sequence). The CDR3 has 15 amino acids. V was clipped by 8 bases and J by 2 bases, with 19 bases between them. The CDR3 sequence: CASHTRGPRTYEQYF. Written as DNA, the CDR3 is TGTGCCAGCCATACCCGGGGGCCCAGGACCTACGAGCAGTACTTC.

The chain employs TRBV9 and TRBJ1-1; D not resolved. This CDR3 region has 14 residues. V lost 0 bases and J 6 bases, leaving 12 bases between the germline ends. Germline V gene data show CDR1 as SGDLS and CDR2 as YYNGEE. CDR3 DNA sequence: TGTGCCAGCAGCGTAGGATGGGGTTCCCCTGAAGCTTTCTTT. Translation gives CASSVGWGSPEAFF. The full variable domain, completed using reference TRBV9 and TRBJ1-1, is DSGVTQTPKHLITATGQRVTLRCSPRSGDLSVYWYQQSLDQGLQFLIQYYNGEERAKGNILERFSAQQFPDLHSELNLSSLELGDSALYFCASSVGWGSPEAFFGQGTRLTVV.

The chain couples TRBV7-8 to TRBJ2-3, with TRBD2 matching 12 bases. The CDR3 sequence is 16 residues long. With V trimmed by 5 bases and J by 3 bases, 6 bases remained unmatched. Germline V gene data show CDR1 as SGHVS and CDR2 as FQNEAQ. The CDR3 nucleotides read TGTGCCAGCAGCGCGAGACTAGCGGGAGTAACAGATACGCAGTATTTT. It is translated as CASSARLAGVTDTQYF.

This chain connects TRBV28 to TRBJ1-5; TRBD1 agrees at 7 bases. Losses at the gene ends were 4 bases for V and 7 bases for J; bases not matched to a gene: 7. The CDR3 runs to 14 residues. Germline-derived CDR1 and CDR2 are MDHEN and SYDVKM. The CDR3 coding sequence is TGTGCCAGCAGTTCTACAGGGGAGAGCCAGCCCCAGCATTTT. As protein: CASSSTGESQPQHF.

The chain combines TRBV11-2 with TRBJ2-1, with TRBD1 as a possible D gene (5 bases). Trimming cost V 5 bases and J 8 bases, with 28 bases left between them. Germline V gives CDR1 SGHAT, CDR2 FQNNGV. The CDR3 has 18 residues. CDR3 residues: CASSTRPPQGYLSDEQFF. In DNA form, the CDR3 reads TGTGCCAGCAGCACCCGACCCCCCCAGGGATACTTGTCTGATGAGCAGTTCTTC.

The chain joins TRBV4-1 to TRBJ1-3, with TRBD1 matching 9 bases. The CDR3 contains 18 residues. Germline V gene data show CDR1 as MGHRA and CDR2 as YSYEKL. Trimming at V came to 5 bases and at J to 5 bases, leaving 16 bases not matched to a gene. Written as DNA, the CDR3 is TGCGCCAGCAGCAAATCTACCGGGACAGGGTCTACTAGAAACACCATATATTTT. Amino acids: CASSKSTGTGSTRNTIYF.

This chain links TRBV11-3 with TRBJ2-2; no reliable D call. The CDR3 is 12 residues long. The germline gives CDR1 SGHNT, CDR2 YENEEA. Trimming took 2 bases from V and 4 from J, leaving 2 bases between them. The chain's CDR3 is CASSLRTGELFF. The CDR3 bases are TGTGCCAGCAGCTTACGCACCGGGGAGCTGTTTTTT.

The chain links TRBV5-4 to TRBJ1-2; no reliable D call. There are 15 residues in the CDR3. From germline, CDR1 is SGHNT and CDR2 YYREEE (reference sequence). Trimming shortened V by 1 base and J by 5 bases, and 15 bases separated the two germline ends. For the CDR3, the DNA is TGTGCCAGCAGCTTGAATACGGCCAGCGCTTATGGCTACACCTTC. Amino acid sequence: CASSLNTASAYGYTF. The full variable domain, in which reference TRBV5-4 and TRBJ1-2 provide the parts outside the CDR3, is ETGVTQSPTHLIKTRGQQVTLRCSSQSGHNTVSWYQQALGQGPQFIFQYYREEENGRGNFPPRFSGLQFPNYSSELNVNALELDDSALYLCASSLNTASAYGYTFGSGTRLTVV.

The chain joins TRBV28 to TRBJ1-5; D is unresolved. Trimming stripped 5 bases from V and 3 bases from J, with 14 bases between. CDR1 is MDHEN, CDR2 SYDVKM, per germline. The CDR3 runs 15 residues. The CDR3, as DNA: TGTGCCAGCAGTCTACCGGACGGACCCAATCAGCCCCAGCATTTT. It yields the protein CASSLPDGPNQPQHF.

The DNA of the CDR3 is TGTGCCGAGACAGGGAACAATGAGCAGTTCTTC. Translated: CAETGNNEQFF. V is TRBV5-4 and J is TRBJ2-1; 7 nucleotides agree with TRBD1. Germline loops: CDR1 SGHNT, CDR2 YYREEE (reference sequence). This CDR3 is 11 amino acids long. Germline trimming cut 10 bases from V and 5 bases from J; bases unmatched to any gene: 3.

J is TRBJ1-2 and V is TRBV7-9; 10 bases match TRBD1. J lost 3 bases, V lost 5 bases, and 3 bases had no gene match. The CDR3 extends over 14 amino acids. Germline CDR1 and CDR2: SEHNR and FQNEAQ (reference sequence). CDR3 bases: TGTGCCAGCAGCGGAGGACAGGGGGACTATGGCTACACCTTC. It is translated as CASSGGQGDYGYTF.

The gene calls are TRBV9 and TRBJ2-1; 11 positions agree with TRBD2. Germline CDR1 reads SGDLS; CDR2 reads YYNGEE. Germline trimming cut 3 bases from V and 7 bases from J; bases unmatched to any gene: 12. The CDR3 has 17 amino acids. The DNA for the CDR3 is TGTGCCAGCAGCGGCCCCCACGGGACTAGCGGTAGGAATGAGCAGTTCTTC. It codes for CASSGPHGTSGRNEQFF.

The CDR3 DNA sequence: TGTGCCAGCAGCTTAGGCCAGAGCTCCTACGAGCAGTACTTC. Encoded protein: CASSLGQSSYEQYF. This sequence joins TRBV11-2 and TRBJ2-7; D gene unclear. Trimming took off 1 base at V and 0 bases at J, with 7 bases between the two ends. Germline values: CDR1 SGHAT, CDR2 FQNNGV. The length of the CDR3 is 14 residues.

CDR3 residues: CASSLEAELTDTQYF. DNA of the CDR3: TGTGCCAGCAGTTTAGAGGCCGAACTCACAGATACGCAGTATTTT. This chain joins TRBV28 and TRBJ2-3; D gene ambiguous. From germline, CDR1 is MDHEN and CDR2 SYDVKM. Trimming shortened V by 2 bases and J by 2 bases, and 11 bases separated the two germline ends. CDR3 size: 15 residues.

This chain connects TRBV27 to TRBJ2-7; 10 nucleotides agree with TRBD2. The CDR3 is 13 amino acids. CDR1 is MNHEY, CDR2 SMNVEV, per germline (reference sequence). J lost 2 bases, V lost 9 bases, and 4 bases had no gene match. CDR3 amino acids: CASGAGGAYEQYF. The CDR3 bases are TGTGCCAGTGGAGCGGGAGGGGCCTACGAGCAGTACTTC.

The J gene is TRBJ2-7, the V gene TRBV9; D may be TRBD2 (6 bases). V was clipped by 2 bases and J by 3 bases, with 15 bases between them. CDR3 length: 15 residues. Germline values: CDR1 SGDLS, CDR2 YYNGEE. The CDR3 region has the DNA TGTGCCAGCAGCGTTGCCGGGACTGGACGCTACGAGCAGTACTTC. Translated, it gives CASSVAGTGRYEQYF.

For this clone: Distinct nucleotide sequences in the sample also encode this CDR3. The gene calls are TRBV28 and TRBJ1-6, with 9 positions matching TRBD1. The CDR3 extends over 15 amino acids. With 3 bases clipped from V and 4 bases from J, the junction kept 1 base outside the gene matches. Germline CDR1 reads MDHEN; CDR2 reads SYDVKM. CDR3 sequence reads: CASSLDRGYNSPLHF. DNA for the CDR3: TGTGCCAGCAGTTTGGACAGGGGATATAATTCACCCCTCCACTTT.

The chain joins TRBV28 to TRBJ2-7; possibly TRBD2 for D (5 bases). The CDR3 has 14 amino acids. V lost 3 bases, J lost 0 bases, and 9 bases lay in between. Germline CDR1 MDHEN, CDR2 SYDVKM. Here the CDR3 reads CASSFGSGSYEQYF. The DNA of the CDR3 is TGTGCCAGCAGTTTTGGCAGCGGCTCCTACGAGCAGTACTTC.

CDR3 loop: CASSLVVIAGGLETQYF. The CDR3, as DNA: TGTGCCAGCAGCTTGGTTGTAATAGCGGGGGGGTTGGAGACCCAGTACTTC. The chain combines TRBV5-4 with TRBJ2-5, with TRBD2 matching over 11 bases. CDR1 is SGHNT, CDR2 YYREEE, per germline (reference sequence). V trimming: 0 bases; J trimming: 5 bases; junction bases outside the gene matches: 9. CDR3 length: 17 residues.

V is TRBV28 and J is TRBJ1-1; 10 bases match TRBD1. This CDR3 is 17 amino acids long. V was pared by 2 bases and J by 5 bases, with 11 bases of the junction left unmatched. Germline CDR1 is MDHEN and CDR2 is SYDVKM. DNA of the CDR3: TGTGCCAGCAGTTTACCCGGACAGGGGGACGGGGAGACTGAAGCTTTCTTT. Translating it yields CASSLPGQGDGETEAFF. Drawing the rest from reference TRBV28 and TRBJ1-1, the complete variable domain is DVKVTQSSRYLVKRTGEKVFLECVQDMDHENMFWYRQDPGLGLRLIYFSYDVKMKEKGDIPEGYSVSREKKERFSLILESASTNQTSMYLCASSLPGQGDGETEAFFGQGTRLTVV.

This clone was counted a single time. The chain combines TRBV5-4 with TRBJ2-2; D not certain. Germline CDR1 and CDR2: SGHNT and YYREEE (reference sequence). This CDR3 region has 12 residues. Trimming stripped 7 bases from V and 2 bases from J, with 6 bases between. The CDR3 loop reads CASRLNTGELFF. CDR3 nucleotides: TGTGCCAGCCGCCTTAACACCGGGGAGCTGTTTTTT.

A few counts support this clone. CDR3 sequence (DNA): TGCAGCGTTGAAGGGGACAGCCAAGAGACCCAGTACTTC. Encoded protein: CSVEGDSQETQYF. The chain carries TRBV29-1 and TRBJ2-5, with TRBD1 matching 7 bases. The junction had 0 bases not matched to a gene; V was cut back by 1 base and J by 1 base. CDR3 length: 13 amino acids. From germline, CDR1 is SQVTM and CDR2 ANQGSEA.

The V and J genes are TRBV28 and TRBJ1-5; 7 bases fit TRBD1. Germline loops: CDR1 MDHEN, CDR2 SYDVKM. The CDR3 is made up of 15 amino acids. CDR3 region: CATRQGRYSNQPQHF. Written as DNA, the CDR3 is TGTGCAACGAGACAGGGAAGATATAGCAATCAGCCCCAGCATTTT. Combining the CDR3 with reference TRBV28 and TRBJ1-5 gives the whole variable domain DVKVTQSSRYLVKRTGEKVFLECVQDMDHENMFWYRQDPGLGLRLIYFSYDVKMKEKGDIPEGYSVSREKKERFSLILESASTNQTSMYLCATRQGRYSNQPQHFGDGTRLSIL.

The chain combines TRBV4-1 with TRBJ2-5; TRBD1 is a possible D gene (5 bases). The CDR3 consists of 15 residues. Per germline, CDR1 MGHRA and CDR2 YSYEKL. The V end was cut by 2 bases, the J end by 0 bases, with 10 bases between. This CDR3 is CASSQPQEYQETQYF. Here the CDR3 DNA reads TGCGCCAGCAGCCAACCACAGGAATACCAAGAGACCCAGTACTTC.

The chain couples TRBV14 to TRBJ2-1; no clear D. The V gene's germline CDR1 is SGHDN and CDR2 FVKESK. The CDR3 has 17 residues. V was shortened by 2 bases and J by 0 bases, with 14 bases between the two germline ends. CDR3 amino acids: CASSQYPTYTSYNEQFF. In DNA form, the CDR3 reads TGTGCCAGCAGCCAATATCCTACCTATACCTCCTACAATGAGCAGTTCTTC.